The 18 T cell receptor beta chains below come from one sample, sequenced in a study of post-analysis software for immune sequencing data. Unique molecular identifiers were carried by the TCR beta cDNA libraries. One entry per CDR3 protein, called by TCRdb with MiXCR from the PCR reads. The sample consists of hundreds of thousands of distinct CDR3 sequences, 59% of them appearing once. No antigen has been identified for these receptors. Study-wide points: TRBV5-6, TRBV5-1 and TRBV20-1 were among roughly 5 TRBV segments more frequent in patients than controls.

Sequencing was done on a sample of blood. These receptor sequences come from a girl aged 2 to 10 with multiple sclerosis.

The chain has TRBV7-2 and TRBJ2-5; D might be TRBD2 (7 bases). Germline loops: CDR1 SGHTA, CDR2 FQGNSA. V was trimmed by 4 bases and J by 5 bases, leaving 20 bases between them. The CDR3 totals 16 residues. The CDR3, as DNA: TGTGCCAGCAGCTCGACTAGCTGGGGGGCATGGGAGACCCAGTACTTC. It specifies CASSSTSWGAWETQYF.

This rearrangement joins TRBV20-1 to TRBJ2-7, with D possibly matching TRBD1 (6 bases). V was shortened by 4 bases and J by 0 bases, with 16 bases between the two germline ends. The germline V gene encodes CDR1 DFQATT and CDR2 SNEGSKA (reference sequence). This CDR3 contains 15 residues. The CDR3 region is CSAKSRTASSYEQYF. In nucleotides, the CDR3 is TGCAGTGCTAAGTCTCGGACAGCCAGCTCCTACGAGCAGTACTTC.

V gene TRBV6-2 or TRBV6-3 combines with J gene TRBJ2-7; D perhaps matches TRBD2 (6 bases). Trimming removed 3 bases at V and 6 bases at J, with 21 bases between. CDR1 MNHEY and CDR2 SVGEGT come from the germline V gene. The CDR3 length is 16 residues. CDR3 nucleotides: TGTGCCAGCAGTTATAATTGGGGAGGCCCTCTGAGCGAGCAGTACTTC. Amino acids: CASSYNWGGPLSEQYF.

This chain uses TRBV5-1 with TRBJ2-5, with 7 positions matching TRBD2. The J call could be wrong; TRBJ2-7 is a better fit for the DNA end. The CDR3 totals 17 residues. CDR1 is SGHRS and CDR2 is YFSETQ in the germline V gene. This chain's CDR3 is CASSLGRRERQRYEQYF. CDR3 in DNA: TGCGCCAGCAGCTTGGGGAGGCGGGAGCGACAGCGCTACGAGCAGTACTTC.

The CDR3 DNA reads TGTGCCAGCAGTGAATGGGGCTCTGGGGCCAACGTCCTGACTTTC. It yields the protein CASSEWGSGANVLTF. The chain carries TRBV2 and TRBJ2-6; D remains unclear. The CDR3 length is 15 residues. Germline values: CDR1 SNHLY, CDR2 FYNNEI. V lost 2 bases, J lost 0 bases, and 5 bases lay in between.

The chain has TRBV7-2 and TRBJ1-1; the D is unclear. Germline assignment: CDR1 SGHTA and CDR2 FQGNSA. This CDR3 contains 15 residues. The germline V and J ends were trimmed by 0 bases and 0 bases, with 8 bases remaining between them. CDR3 sequence: CASSLATGMNTEAFF. The CDR3 nucleotides read TGTGCCAGCAGCTTAGCCACGGGGATGAACACTGAAGCTTTCTTT.

The gene calls are TRBV20-1 and TRBJ2-1, with D unclear. Trimming left V 3 bases short and J 9 bases short, with 12 bases between. Per germline, CDR1 DFQATT and CDR2 SNEGSKA (reference sequence). The length of the CDR3 is 12 residues. In nucleotides, the CDR3 is TGCAGTGCTAGTAGGGCTGTGGGTGAGCAGTTCTTC. Its protein is CSASRAVGEQFF.

Only one count was recorded for this clonotype. V gene TRBV18 combines with J gene TRBJ2-5, with D uncertain. Trimming cost V 5 bases and J 1 base, with 8 bases left between them. This CDR3 is 13 amino acids long. Germline CDR1 and CDR2: KGHSH and LQKENI. CDR3 sequence: CASSASPQETQYF. In nucleotides, the CDR3 is TGTGCCAGCTCAGCCAGCCCCCAAGAGACCCAGTACTTC.

This clonotype was counted a few times. The chain carries TRBV9 and TRBJ2-1; D may be TRBD1 (5 bases). The CDR3 contains 13 residues. Germline V gives CDR1 SGDLS, CDR2 YYNGEE. The V and J ends lost 3 bases and 3 bases respectively, with 7 bases between them. In DNA form, the CDR3 reads TGTGCCAGCAGCGAGGGGTTCTACAATGAGCAGTTCTTC. This gives the protein CASSEGFYNEQFF.

CDR3 bases: TGTGCCAGCAGTTACTCTGTCGGGGTCCGTACAGGAGACCATAACTATGGCTACACCTTC. Translation gives CASSYSVGVRTGDHNYGYTF. V gene TRBV6-2 or TRBV6-3 combines with J gene TRBJ1-2, with D possibly being TRBD1 (5 bases). With 0 bases removed from V and 1 base from J, the gap between germline ends came to 24 bases. Germline CDR1 is MNHEY and CDR2 is SVGEGT. The CDR3 totals 20 residues.

The chain is built from TRBV7-9 and TRBJ1-1; D not certain. The ends were cut back, 6 bases at V and 1 base at J, with 15 bases in the middle. There are 15 residues in the CDR3. The germline V gene encodes CDR1 SEHNR and CDR2 FQNEAQ (reference sequence). The CDR3 region has the DNA TGTGCCAGCAGAGTCCGACCCAGGAAGAACACTGAAGCTTTCTTT. As protein: CASRVRPRKNTEAFF.

The chain joins TRBV7-9 to TRBJ1-2; 7 bases line up with TRBD1. Germline CDR1 and CDR2: SEHNR and FQNEAQ (reference sequence). J was trimmed by 1 base and V by 1 base; bases with no gene match: 3. This CDR3 is built from 15 residues. The CDR3 here is CASSLEGAGNYGYTF. The DNA for the CDR3 is TGTGCCAGCAGCTTAGAGGGGGCTGGTAACTATGGCTACACCTTC.

The chain couples TRBV21-1 to TRBJ1-1; the D call in the table, TRBD1, was not verified against the DNA. TRBV21-1 is marked as a pseudogene. The CDR3 totals 17 residues. CDR3 protein: CASGDRDREGAVTEAFF. The CDR3 DNA reads TGTGCCAGCGGGGACCGGGACAGGGAGGGAGCGGTCACTGAAGCTTTCTTT.

This clonotype was detected only a few times. CDR3 sequence (DNA): TGTGCCAGCAGTCAGGGGGTGAGATCACCCCTCCACTTT. It translates to CASSQGVRSPLHF. V and J are TRBV2 and TRBJ1-6; 7 positions agree with TRBD1. The CDR3 contains 13 residues. Germline CDR1 and CDR2: SNHLY and FYNNEI. Germline trimming cut 5 bases from V and 10 bases from J; bases unmatched to any gene: 5.

Notes on this clonotype: Germline is not matched at one junction end, which may reflect a read error. The chain recombines TRBV6-6 with TRBJ2-3; TRBD2 matches at 8 bases. The CDR3 consists of 16 residues. Germline values: CDR1 MNHNY, CDR2 SVGAGI (reference sequence). The CDR3 reads CTSSSRAGAGTDTQYF. The DNA of the CDR3 is TGTACCAGCAGTTCTCGAGCGGGAGCGGGCACAGATACGCAGTATTTT.

In this sample, this clonotype turned up many times. The chain carries TRBV27 and TRBJ2-3, with a weak D call TRBD1 (6 bases). V shed 4 bases and J shed 2 bases, with 22 bases lying between them. The V gene's germline CDR1 is MNHEY and CDR2 SMNVEV (reference sequence). CDR3 length equals 18 residues. Written as DNA, the CDR3 is TGTGCCAGCAGTTCCCCCCCATATGGGGACATCCCCACAGATACGCAGTATTTT. Translating it yields CASSSPPYGDIPTDTQYF.

For this clonotype: A junction boundary mismatches the germline segment, possibly from a read error. The gene calls are TRBV5-1 and TRBJ2-3; D assignment may be TRBD1 or TRBD2 (5 bases each). This CDR3 comprises 14 residues. Germline V CDR1 and CDR2: SGHRS, YFSETQ. The CDR3 nucleotides read TGCGCCAGCGGCTTGGGAGAGGGGACAGATACGCAGTATTTT. Translated: CASGLGEGTDTQYF.

The rearrangement uses TRBV20-1 and TRBJ2-1, with 9 bases aligning to TRBD1. The length of the CDR3 is 13 residues. After removal of 8 bases from V and 2 bases from J, the junction contained 4 bases not matched to a gene. CDR1 is DFQATT and CDR2 is SNEGSKA in the germline V gene (reference sequence). CDR3 amino acids: CSSGTGTYNEQFF. CDR3 sequence (DNA): TGCAGTTCCGGGACAGGGACCTACAATGAGCAGTTCTTC.